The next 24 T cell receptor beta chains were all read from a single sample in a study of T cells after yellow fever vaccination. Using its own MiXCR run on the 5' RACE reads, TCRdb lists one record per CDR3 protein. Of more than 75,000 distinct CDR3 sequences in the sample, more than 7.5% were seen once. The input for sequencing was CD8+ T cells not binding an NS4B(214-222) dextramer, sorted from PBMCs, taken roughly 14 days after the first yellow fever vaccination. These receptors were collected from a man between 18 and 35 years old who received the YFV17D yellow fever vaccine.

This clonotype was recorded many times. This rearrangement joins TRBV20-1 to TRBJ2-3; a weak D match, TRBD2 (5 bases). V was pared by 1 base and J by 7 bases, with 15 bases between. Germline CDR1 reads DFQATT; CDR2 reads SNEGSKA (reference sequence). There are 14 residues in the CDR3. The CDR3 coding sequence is TGCAGTGCTAGAGTAGAGGGCCTGAGATATACGCAGTATTTT. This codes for CSARVEGLRYTQYF.

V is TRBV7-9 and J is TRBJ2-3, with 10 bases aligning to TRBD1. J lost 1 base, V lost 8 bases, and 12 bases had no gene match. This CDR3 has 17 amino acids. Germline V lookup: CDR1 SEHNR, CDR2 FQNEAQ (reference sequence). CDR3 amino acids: CASPGTGEVLRTDTQYF. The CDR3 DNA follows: TGTGCCAGCCCGGGGACAGGGGAGGTGCTTCGCACAGATACGCAGTATTTT. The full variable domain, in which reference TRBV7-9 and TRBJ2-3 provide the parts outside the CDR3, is DTGVSQNPRHKITKRGQNVTFRCDPISEHNRLYWYRQTLGQGPEFLTYFQNEAQLEKSRLLSDRFSAERPKGSFSTLEIQRTEQGDSAMYLCASPGTGEVLRTDTQYFGPGTRLTVL.

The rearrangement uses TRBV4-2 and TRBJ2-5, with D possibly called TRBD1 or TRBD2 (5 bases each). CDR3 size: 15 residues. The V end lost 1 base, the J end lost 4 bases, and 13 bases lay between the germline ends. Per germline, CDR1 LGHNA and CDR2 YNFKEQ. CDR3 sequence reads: CASSQGPGRLETQYF. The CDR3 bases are TGTGCCAGCAGCCAAGGGCCGGGACGGTTAGAGACCCAGTACTTC.

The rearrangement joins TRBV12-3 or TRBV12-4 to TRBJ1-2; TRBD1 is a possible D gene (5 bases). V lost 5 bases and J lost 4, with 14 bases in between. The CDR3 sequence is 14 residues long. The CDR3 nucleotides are TGTGCCAGCAGTCCCCTGGGGGGGAGCTATGGCTACACCTTC. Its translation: CASSPLGGSYGYTF.

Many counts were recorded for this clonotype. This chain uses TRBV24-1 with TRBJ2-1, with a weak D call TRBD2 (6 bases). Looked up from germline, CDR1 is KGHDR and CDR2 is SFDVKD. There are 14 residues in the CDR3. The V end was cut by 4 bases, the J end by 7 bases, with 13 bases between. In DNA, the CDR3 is TGTGCCACCAGTGAGCCGGACTACCCAAATGAGCAGTTCTTC. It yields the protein CATSEPDYPNEQFF.

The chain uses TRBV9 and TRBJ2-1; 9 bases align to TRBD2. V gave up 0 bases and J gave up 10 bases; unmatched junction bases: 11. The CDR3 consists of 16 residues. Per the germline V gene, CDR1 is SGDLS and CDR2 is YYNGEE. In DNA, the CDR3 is TGTGCCAGCAGCGTAGGGGGCGGGGGGGCGGCTGGCGAGCAGTTCTTC. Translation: CASSVGGGGAAGEQFF.

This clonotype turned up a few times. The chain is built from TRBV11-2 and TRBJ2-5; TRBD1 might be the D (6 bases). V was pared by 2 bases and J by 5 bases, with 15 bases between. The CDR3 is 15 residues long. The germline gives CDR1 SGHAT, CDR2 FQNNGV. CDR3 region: CASSLRQGIFETQYF. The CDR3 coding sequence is TGTGCCAGCAGCTTAAGGCAGGGGATTTTTGAGACCCAGTACTTC.

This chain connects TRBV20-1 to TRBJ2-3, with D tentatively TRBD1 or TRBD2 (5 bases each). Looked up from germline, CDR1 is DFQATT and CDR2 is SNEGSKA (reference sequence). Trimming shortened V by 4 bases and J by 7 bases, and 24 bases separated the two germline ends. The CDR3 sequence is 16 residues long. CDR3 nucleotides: TGCAGTGCTAACCACCCGGGACGCAAAGCCGCCAATACGCAGTATTTT. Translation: CSANHPGRKAANTQYF.

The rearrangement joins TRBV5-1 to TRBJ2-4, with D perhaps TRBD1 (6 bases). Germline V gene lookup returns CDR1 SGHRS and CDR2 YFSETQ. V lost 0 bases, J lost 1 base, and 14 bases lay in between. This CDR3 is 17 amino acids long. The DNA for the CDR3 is TGCGCCAGCAGCTTGGGCCCCCCGCAGGGGGCCAAAAACATTCAGTACTTC. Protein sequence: CASSLGPPQGAKNIQYF.

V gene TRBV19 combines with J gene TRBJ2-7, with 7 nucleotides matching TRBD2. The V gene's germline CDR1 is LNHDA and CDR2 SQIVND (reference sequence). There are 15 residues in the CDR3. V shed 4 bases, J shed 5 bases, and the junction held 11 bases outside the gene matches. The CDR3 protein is CASSTYAGVSNEQYF. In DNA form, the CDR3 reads TGTGCCAGTAGTACCTACGCGGGGGTTTCTAACGAGCAGTACTTC. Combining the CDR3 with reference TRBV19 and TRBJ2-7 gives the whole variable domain DGGITQSPKYLFRKEGQNVTLSCEQNLNHDAMYWYRQDPGQGLRLIYYSQIVNDFQKGDIAEGYSVSREKKESFPLTVTSAQKNPTAFYLCASSTYAGVSNEQYFGPGTRLTVT.

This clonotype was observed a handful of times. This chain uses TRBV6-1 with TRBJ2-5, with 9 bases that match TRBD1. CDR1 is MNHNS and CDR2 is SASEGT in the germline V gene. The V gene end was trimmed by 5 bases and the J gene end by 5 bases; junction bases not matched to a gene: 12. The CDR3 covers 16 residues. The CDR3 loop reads CASSPRTGDTGETQYF. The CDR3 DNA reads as TGTGCCAGCAGTCCCAGGACAGGGGACACTGGGGAGACCCAGTACTTC.

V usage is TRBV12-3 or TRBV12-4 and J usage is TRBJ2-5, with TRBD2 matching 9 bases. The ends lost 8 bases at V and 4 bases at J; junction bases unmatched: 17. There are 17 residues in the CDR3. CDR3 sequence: CASEPRGLAGAGETQYF. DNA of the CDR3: TGTGCCAGCGAGCCACGGGGTTTAGCGGGGGCGGGAGAGACCCAGTACTTC.

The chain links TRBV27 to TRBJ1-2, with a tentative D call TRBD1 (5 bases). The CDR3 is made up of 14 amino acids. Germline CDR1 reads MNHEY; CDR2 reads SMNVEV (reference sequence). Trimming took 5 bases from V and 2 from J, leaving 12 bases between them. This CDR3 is CASSPTVANYGYTF. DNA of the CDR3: TGTGCCAGCAGTCCGACAGTGGCGAACTATGGCTACACCTTC.

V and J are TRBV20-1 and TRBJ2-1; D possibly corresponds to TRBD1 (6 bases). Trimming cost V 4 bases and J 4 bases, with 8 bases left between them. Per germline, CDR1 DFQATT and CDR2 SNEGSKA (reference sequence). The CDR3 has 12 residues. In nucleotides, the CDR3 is TGCAGTGCTACAGGGGAATACAATGAGCAGTTCTTC. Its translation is CSATGEYNEQFF.

DNA for the CDR3: TGCAGTGCTAGAGATATCGGGACAGGGCCACACACAGATACGCAGTATTTT. Translated, it gives CSARDIGTGPHTDTQYF. The chain couples TRBV20-1 to TRBJ2-3, with TRBD1 matching over 9 bases. The J segment lost 2 bases and the V segment lost 0 bases, leaving 9 bases of the junction unmatched. Germline loops: CDR1 DFQATT, CDR2 SNEGSKA (reference sequence). The CDR3 is made up of 17 amino acids.

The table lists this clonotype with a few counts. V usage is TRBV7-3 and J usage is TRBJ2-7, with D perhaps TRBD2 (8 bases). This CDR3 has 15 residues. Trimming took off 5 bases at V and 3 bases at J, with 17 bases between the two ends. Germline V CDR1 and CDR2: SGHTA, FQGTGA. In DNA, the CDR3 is TGTGCCAGCAGCCCTTCGGGAGGGGGCGACTACGAGCAGTACTTC. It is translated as CASSPSGGGDYEQYF.

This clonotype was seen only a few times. The CDR3 bases are TGCGCCAGCAGCCACCCACTAGGGGTAGAGACCCAGTACTTC. Amino acids: CASSHPLGVETQYF. This chain connects TRBV4-1 to TRBJ2-5; the D call may be TRBD1 or TRBD2 (5 bases each). The germline V gene has CDR1 MGHRA and CDR2 YSYEKL. The ends were cut back, 3 bases at V and 4 bases at J, with 12 bases in the middle. The CDR3 has 14 amino acids.

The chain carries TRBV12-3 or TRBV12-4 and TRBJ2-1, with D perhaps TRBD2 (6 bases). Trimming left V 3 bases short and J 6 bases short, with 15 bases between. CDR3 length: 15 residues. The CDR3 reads CASSLGRGLSNEQFF. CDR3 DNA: TGTGCCAGCAGTTTGGGGCGGGGTCTCTCCAATGAGCAGTTCTTC.

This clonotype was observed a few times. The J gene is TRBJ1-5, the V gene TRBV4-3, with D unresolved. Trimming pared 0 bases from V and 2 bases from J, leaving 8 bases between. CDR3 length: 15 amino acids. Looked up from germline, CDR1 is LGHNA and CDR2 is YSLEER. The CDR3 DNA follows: TGCGCCAGCAGCCAAGAGATCGACGGCAATCAGCCCCAGCATTTT. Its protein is CASSQEIDGNQPQHF.

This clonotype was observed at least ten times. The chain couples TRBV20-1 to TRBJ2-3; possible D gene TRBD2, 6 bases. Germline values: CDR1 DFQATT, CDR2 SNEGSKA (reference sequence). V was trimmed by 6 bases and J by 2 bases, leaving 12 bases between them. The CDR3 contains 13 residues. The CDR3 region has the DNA TGCAGTGCGATGCCGGGACTCACAGATACGCAGTATTTT. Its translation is CSAMPGLTDTQYF.

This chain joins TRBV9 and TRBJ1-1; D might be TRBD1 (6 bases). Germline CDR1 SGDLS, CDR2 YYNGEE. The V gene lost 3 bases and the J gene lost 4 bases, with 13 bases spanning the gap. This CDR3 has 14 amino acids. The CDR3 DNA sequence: TGTGCCAGCAGCGGGAACAGGGTTGGCACTGAAGCTTTCTTT. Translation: CASSGNRVGTEAFF.

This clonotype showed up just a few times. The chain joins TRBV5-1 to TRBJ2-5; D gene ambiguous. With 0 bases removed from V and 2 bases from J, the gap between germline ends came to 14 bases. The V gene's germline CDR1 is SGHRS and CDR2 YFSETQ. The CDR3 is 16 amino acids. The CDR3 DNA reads TGCGCCAGCAGCTTGGCAGGCCCGTATCCTCAAGAGACCCAGTACTTC. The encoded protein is CASSLAGPYPQETQYF.

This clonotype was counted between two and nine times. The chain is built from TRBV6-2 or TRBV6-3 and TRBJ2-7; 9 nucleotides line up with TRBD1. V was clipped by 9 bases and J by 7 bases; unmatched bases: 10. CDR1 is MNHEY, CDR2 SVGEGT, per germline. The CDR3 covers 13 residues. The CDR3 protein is CARRNRGRREQYV. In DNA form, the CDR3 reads TGTGCCAGACGGAACAGGGGGCGCAGGGAGCAGTACGTC.

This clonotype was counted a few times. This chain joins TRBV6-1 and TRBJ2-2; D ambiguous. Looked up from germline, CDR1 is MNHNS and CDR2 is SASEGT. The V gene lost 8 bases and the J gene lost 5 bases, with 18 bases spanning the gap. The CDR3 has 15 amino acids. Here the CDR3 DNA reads TGTGCCAGCCATCCAAGGGCATTCTATACCGGGGAGCTGTTTTTT. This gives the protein CASHPRAFYTGELFF.